The T cell receptor (beta chain) described here comes from a study of metastatic and nonmetastatic thyroid tumors. TCRdb redid the clone calls on the PCR reads using MiXCR. The sample holds around 45,000 clones; approximately 3% are singletons and the top ten take more than 7.5%. Details on this clone: Its antigen is currently unknown.

No patient received treatment before thyroid surgery. Study-wide results and limits: Reports indicated that malignant thyroid tumors showed significantly higher TCR beta diversity than benign nodules did, in blood and tumor.

Germline V gene lookup returns CDR1 MRHNA and CDR2 SNTAGT. Trimming stripped 6 bases from V and 4 bases from J, with 18 bases between. This CDR3 comprises 15 residues. This clonotype originated in a female donor with papillary thyroid cancer or a benign thyroid nodule (not recorded which). Some clones in this sample may be carry-over from other donors' samples. The rearrangement joins TRBV6-4 to TRBJ1-2; no reliable D call. The source material was blood. The CDR3 here is CASSQHPEAVYGYTF. In DNA form, the CDR3 reads TGTGCCAGCAGCCAACATCCGGAGGCAGTCTATGGCTACACCTTC.